A few counts support the clone carrying this T cell receptor beta chain. As yet, its antigen is unknown. The data stem from a study of T cell clonality in common variable immunodeficiency. Study results and caveats: Reportedly, TCR beta sequences from common variable immunodeficiency showed fewer deletions and N-nucleotide insertions. What drives increased CVID clonality needs T cell subpopulation sequencing.

Some clones are missing from TCRdb's copy, which holds only in-frame ones; the method was immunoSEQ multiplex PCR. The sample is made up of some 19,000 clones, none counted only once. Of CVID subjects, approximately 14 were female and 29 male, mean age 40. All CVID subjects were on immunoglobulin replacement for at least one year. No CVID subject was ill or on immunomodulatory drugs when sampled. Specimen: peripheral blood mononuclear cells. The sequence was collected from a human donor with common variable immunodeficiency.

The CDR3 loop reads CASSPPEDRGFVGNEQFF. The sequenced part of the CDR3 DNA is TGTGCCAGCTCACCACCGGAAGACAGGGGGTTCGTTGGCAATGAG. J is TRBJ2-1 and V is TRBV18; 9 positions match TRBD1. The read is 3 residues too short to cover the CDR3 end, so that end is filled in from the germline J gene. The CDR3 is 18 residues long. Germline values: CDR1 KGHSH, CDR2 LQKENI. V lost 0 bases and J lost 6; bases outside the gene matches: 12.